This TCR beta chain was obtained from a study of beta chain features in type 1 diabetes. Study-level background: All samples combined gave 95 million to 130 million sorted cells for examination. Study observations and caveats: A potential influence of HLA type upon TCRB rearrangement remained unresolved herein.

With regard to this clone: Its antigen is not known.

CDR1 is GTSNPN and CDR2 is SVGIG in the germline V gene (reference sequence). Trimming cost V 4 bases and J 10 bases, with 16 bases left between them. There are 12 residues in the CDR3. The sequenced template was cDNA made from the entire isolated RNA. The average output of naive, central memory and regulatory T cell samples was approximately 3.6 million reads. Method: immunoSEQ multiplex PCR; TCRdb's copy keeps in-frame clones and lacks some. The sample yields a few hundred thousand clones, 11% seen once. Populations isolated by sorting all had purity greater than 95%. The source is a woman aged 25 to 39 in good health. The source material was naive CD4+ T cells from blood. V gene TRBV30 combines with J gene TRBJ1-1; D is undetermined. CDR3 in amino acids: CAWNNGAPGAFF. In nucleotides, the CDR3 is TGTGCCTGGAACAACGGCGCCCCGGGAGCTTTCTTT.